This TCR beta chain was documented in a study of OX40 agonist ivuxolimab in advanced cancers. In regard to this clone: Its antigen is unidentified.

General study points: The antigen specificity of the peripheral T cells (those that were expanded) was not determined.

V was pared by 8 bases and J by 0 bases, with 11 bases between. This CDR3 is 14 amino acids long. Germline V gene sequence: CDR1 SNHLY, CDR2 FYNNEI. The data were produced by immunoSEQ multiplex PCR, yet TCRdb's version contains in-frame clones alone and is incomplete. This sample carries fewer than 60,000 clones, about 75% of them seen once, and the ten largest clones take roughly 8.6%. The chain recombines TRBV2 with TRBJ2-1; D unresolved. The sequences come from CD4+ or CD8+ T cells sorted from blood, collected in a trial of the OX40 agonist ivuxolimab. The sequence was obtained from an adult with an advanced solid tumor such as melanoma, head and neck, liver or kidney cancer. The DNA of the CDR3 is TGTGCCAGCCTTAGAGTGTCCTCCTACAATGAGCAGTTCTTC. This encodes CASLRVSSYNEQFF.